A single sample is the source of the 19 T cell receptor beta chains below, sequenced in a study of CD8+ T cells in alopecia areata. Following RNA extraction, reverse transcription yielded cDNA that acted as the sequencing template. TCRdb's copy holds only in-frame clones and misses some; the assay was immunoSEQ multiplex PCR. The table lists approximately 150,000 clones, more than 55% of them singletons. Sequencing used CD8+ T cells sorted from blood. These receptor sequences come from a human donor in good health.

The chain links TRBV27 to TRBJ2-7, with 7 bases fitting TRBD1. Germline V lookup: CDR1 MNHEY, CDR2 SMNVEV (reference sequence). The length of the CDR3 is 12 residues. J lost 3 bases, V lost 4 bases, and 0 bases had no gene match. The CDR3 coding sequence is TGTGCCAGCAGTTGGACAGGCTACGAGCAGTACTTC. Translation: CASSWTGYEQYF.

This clone came up a few times. The sample contains more than one DNA sequence encoding this CDR3. The chain combines TRBV5-6 with TRBJ2-2; unclear D gene. This CDR3 has 12 residues. The ends were cut back, 3 bases at V and 7 bases at J, with 7 bases in the middle. Per germline, CDR1 SGHDT and CDR2 YYEEEE. CDR3 sequence (DNA): TGTGCCAGCAGCTCACTCGTCGGGGAGCTGTTTTTT. Amino acid sequence: CASSSLVGELFF.

The gene calls are TRBV2 and TRBJ2-7; no clear D gene. V lost 7 bases, J lost 3 bases, and 19 bases lay in between. Germline V CDR1 and CDR2: SNHLY, FYNNEI. The CDR3 is 15 residues long. The CDR3 protein is CASKGTDNTRYEQYF. Written as DNA, the CDR3 is TGTGCCAGCAAGGGTACAGACAACACCCGCTACGAGCAGTACTTC.

As for this clone: The same CDR3 also results from other DNA sequences found in this sample. The chain recombines TRBV7-9 with TRBJ1-2; 8 bases map to TRBD1. The ends lost 1 base at V and 6 bases at J; junction bases unmatched: 1. The CDR3 has 13 amino acids. Germline V gene lookup returns CDR1 SEHNR and CDR2 FQNEAQ (reference sequence). DNA of the CDR3: TGTGCCAGCAGCTTAGGACAGGGGAATGGCTACACCTTC. Protein product: CASSLGQGNGYTF.

This clone has just one count. This rearrangement joins TRBV6-6 to TRBJ2-5; D not certain. CDR3 length: 13 amino acids. Germline loops: CDR1 MNHNY, CDR2 SVGAGI (reference sequence). V was trimmed by 2 bases and J by 4 bases, leaving 8 bases between them. CDR3 bases: TGTGCCAGCAGTTACCGAGAGCCAGAGACCCAGTACTTC. Protein: CASSYREPETQYF.

The rearrangement uses TRBV5-6 and TRBJ2-3, with D perhaps TRBD2 (6 bases). The V and J ends lost 4 bases and 2 bases respectively, with 14 bases between them. Germline V gene sequence: CDR1 SGHDT, CDR2 YYEEEE. CDR3 size: 15 residues. The CDR3 protein is CASSLTRRVTDTQYF. The CDR3, as DNA: TGTGCCAGCAGCCTGACTAGGAGGGTCACAGATACGCAGTATTTT. The complete variable domain, with remaining parts taken from reference TRBV5-6 and TRBJ2-3, reads DAGVTQSPTHLIKTRGQQVTLRCSPKSGHDTVSWYQQALGQGPQFIFQYYEEEERQRGNFPDRFSGHQFPNYSSELNVNALLLGDSALYLCASSLTRRVTDTQYFGPGTRLTVL.

This clone has only a few counts. DNA for the CDR3: TGTGCCAGCAGCCTCCGGGACAGTTCCTACGAGCAGTACTTC. Translation gives CASSLRDSSYEQYF. The J gene is TRBJ2-7, the V gene TRBV5-6; 7 nucleotides agree with TRBD1. Germline assignment: CDR1 SGHDT and CDR2 YYEEEE. This CDR3 has 14 amino acids. Trimming cost V 4 bases and J 1 base; bases outside gene matches: 5.

This clone has a handful of counts. The chain joins TRBV29-1 to TRBJ1-1; D unclear. Trimming left V 7 bases short and J 4 bases short, with 13 bases between. The CDR3 spans 12 residues. CDR1 and CDR2 (germline): SQVTM, ANQGSEA. This CDR3 is CSADISPTEAFF. The CDR3, as DNA: TGCAGCGCCGACATATCCCCCACTGAAGCTTTCTTT.

The CDR3 DNA follows: TGTGCCAGCAGTTTATCCAGGGTACCAGACACCGGGGAGCTGTTTTTT. Its translation is CASSLSRVPDTGELFF. The chain links TRBV27 to TRBJ2-2; the D gene is possibly TRBD1 (5 bases). This CDR3 has 16 residues. Trimming stripped 0 bases from V and 3 bases from J, with 11 bases between. In germline, CDR1 is MNHEY, CDR2 SMNVEV (reference sequence).

A few counts support this clone. The chain uses TRBV13 and TRBJ1-1; D might be TRBD1 (5 bases). This CDR3 comprises 14 residues. The germline V gene has CDR1 PRHDT and CDR2 FYEKMQ (reference sequence). The ends were cut back, 3 bases at V and 5 bases at J, with 13 bases in the middle. The CDR3 here is CASSLGVGLTEAFF. In DNA form, the CDR3 reads TGTGCCAGCAGCTTGGGGGTCGGACTTACTGAAGCTTTCTTT.

The rearrangement links TRBV5-4 to TRBJ2-3; D uncertain. Germline V CDR1 and CDR2: SGHNT, YYREEE (reference sequence). V was shortened by 2 bases and J by 0 bases, with 7 bases between the two germline ends. The CDR3 length is 14 residues. CDR3 in amino acids: CASSFEYSTDTQYF. The CDR3 DNA reads TGTGCCAGCAGCTTCGAGTATAGCACAGATACGCAGTATTTT.

The chain carries TRBV25-1 and TRBJ2-7; 8 nucleotides match TRBD2. V trimming: 3 bases; J trimming: 4 bases; junction bases outside the gene matches: 5. The CDR3 spans 14 residues. Germline V gene sequence: CDR1 MGHDK, CDR2 SYGVNS. CDR3 coding DNA: TGTGCCAGCAGTGACGGGGGGGGATTTTACGAGCAGTACTTC. Its protein is CASSDGGGFYEQYF.

The J gene is TRBJ1-1, the V gene TRBV25-1; TRBD1 aligns across 9 bases. The germline V gene encodes CDR1 MGHDK and CDR2 SYGVNS. The CDR3 loop spans 16 amino acids. Trimming at V came to 9 bases and at J to 5 bases, leaving 16 bases not matched to a gene. CDR3 protein: CASRGAQGAGGTEAFF. CDR3 coding DNA: TGTGCCAGTCGTGGGGCACAGGGGGCCGGGGGGACTGAAGCTTTCTTT. The full variable domain, with the rest looked up from reference TRBV25-1 and TRBJ1-1, is EADIYQTPRYLVIGTGKKITLECSQTMGHDKMYWYQQDPGMELHLIHYSYGVNSTEKGDLSSESTVSRIRTEHFPLTLESARPSHTSQYLCASRGAQGAGGTEAFFGQGTRLTVV.

The J gene is TRBJ2-1, the V gene TRBV14; D is unresolved. Trimming took off 1 base at V and 7 bases at J, with 5 bases between the two ends. Germline V gene data show CDR1 as SGHDN and CDR2 as FVKESK. CDR3 length: 12 residues. CDR3 protein: CASSQVVNEQFF. CDR3 nucleotide sequence: TGTGCCAGCAGCCAAGTGGTGAATGAGCAGTTCTTC.

This clone was detected only a few times. The chain carries TRBV2 and TRBJ2-7; no clear D gene. V was clipped by 6 bases and J by 4 bases, with 10 bases between them. Germline values: CDR1 SNHLY, CDR2 FYNNEI. The CDR3 totals 12 residues. The CDR3 loop is CASSGPGYEQYF. For the CDR3, the DNA is TGTGCCAGCAGCGGTCCTGGGTACGAGCAGTACTTC.

This chain joins TRBV6-5 and TRBJ1-2; D unclear. The CDR3 has 13 residues. V lost 2 bases and J lost 3, with 7 bases in between. Germline values: CDR1 MNHEY, CDR2 SVGAGI. CDR3 residues: CASSYGRDYGYTF. For the CDR3, the DNA is TGTGCCAGCAGTTACGGGAGGGACTATGGCTACACCTTC.

The V call is TRBV2, the J call TRBJ2-7; D might be TRBD2 (5 bases). The CDR3 contains 11 residues. In germline, CDR1 is SNHLY, CDR2 FYNNEI. The V end was cut by 7 bases, the J end by 5 bases, with 9 bases between. CDR3 nucleotides: TGTGCCAGCATCGCCGGGAACGAGCAGTACTTC. Its translation is CASIAGNEQYF.

In nucleotides, the CDR3 is TGTGCCAGCAGCTTCTCGGGGATCCTGGACACCGGGGAGCTGTTTTTT. Protein: CASSFSGILDTGELFF. The rearrangement links TRBV5-4 to TRBJ2-2; a possible D gene is TRBD2 (5 bases). CDR1 and CDR2 from the germline V gene are SGHNT and YYREEE (reference sequence). V lost 2 bases, J lost 3 bases, and 14 bases lay in between. The CDR3 contains 16 residues.

The chain carries TRBV27 and TRBJ2-1; 8 bases line up with TRBD1. The CDR3 loop spans 13 amino acids. Trimming at V came to 6 bases and at J to 10 bases, leaving 8 bases not matched to a gene. The germline CDR1 and CDR2 sequences are MNHEY and SMNVEV (reference sequence). The CDR3 coding sequence is TGTGCCAGCAGCCGCCCTGGACAGGGAGAGCAGTTCTTC. It specifies CASSRPGQGEQFF.